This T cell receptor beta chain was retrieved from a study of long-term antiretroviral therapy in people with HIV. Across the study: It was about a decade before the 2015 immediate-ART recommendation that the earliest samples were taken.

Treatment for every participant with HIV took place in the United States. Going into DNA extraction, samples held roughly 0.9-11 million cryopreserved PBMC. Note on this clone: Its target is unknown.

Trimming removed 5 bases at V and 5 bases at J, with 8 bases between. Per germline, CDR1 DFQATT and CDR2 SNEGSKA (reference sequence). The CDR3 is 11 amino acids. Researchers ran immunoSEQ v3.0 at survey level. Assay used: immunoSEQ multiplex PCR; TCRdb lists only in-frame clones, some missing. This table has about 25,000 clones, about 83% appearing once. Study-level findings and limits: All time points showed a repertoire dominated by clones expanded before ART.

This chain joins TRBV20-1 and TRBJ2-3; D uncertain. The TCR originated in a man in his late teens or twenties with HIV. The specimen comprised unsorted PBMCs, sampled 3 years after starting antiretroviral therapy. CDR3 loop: CSASWGDTQYF. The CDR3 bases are TGCAGTGCTTCCTGGGGAGATACGCAGTATTTT.